These T cell receptor beta chains were read from a single sample in a study of T-cell reconstitution after alpha-beta-depleted transplantation in children. TCRdb fed the PCR reads into MiXCR, producing one record per CDR3 protein. Of some 830,000 distinct CDR3 sequences in the sample, roughly 15% were seen once. This specimen was PBMCs, mostly from graft donor cells, taken 360 days after TCRalphabeta/CD19-depleted stem cell transplant. The receptors derive from a male patient aged 10 to 17 who had a stem cell transplant for acute lymphoblastic leukemia, so the T cells may come from the graft donor. Both conserved end residues are part of each CDR3. The D gene is left open where the match is weak. Clone size is stated in some rows and not others, as once, few, many or a class when expanded.

V,size,J,D,DNA,CDR3
TRBV24-1,many,TRBJ1-3,.,TGTGCCACCAACCGGGACAAGTTCACCGCTGGAAACACCATATATTTT,CATNRDKFTAGNTIYF
TRBV5-1,.,TRBJ2-5,.,TGCGCCAGCAGCTTGAGGAGTTCCTCAAGGGAGACCCAGTACTTC,CASSLRSSSRETQYF
TRBV4-2,.,TRBJ2-1,.,TGTGCCAGCAGCCCAGCAGGTGGACTACCAATGTACAATGAGCAGTTCTTC,CASSPAGGLPMYNEQFF
TRBV5-1,.,TRBJ2-7,.,TGCGCCAGCAGCTGGGCTAGCTTCTCCTACGAGCAGTACTTC,CASSWASFSYEQYF
TRBV7-3,.,TRBJ2-6,.,TGTGCCAGCAGTCAAACACCTGGGGCCAACGTCCTGACTTTC,CASSQTPGANVLTF
TRBV29-1,few,TRBJ2-7,.,TGCAGCGTTCGAGGTGTAGGAGCGCCCTACGAGCAGTACTTC,CSVRGVGAPYEQYF
TRBV15,few,TRBJ2-5,.,TGTGCCACCAGCAGAGACGGGTCGTTCCAAGAGACCCAGTACTTC,CATSRDGSFQETQYF
TRBV7-6,few,TRBJ1-6,.,TGTGCCAGCAGTCAAACAGGGAGCTCCTATAATTCACCCCTCCACTTT,CASSQTGSSYNSPLHF
TRBV6-5,few,TRBJ1-5,.,TGTGCCAGCAGTTACGGCAGGATGAGCAATCAGCCCCAGCATTTT,CASSYGRMSNQPQHF
TRBV27,.,TRBJ2-2,.,TGTGCCAGCAGCAGTCTTGGACTCATTCGAACCGGGGAGCTGTTTTTT,CASSSLGLIRTGELFF
TRBV27,few,TRBJ2-1,.,TGCGGGGTCCGACCCCGTTTAAGCTCCTACAATGAGCAGTTCTTC,CGVRPRLSSYNEQFF
TRBV12-3/TRBV12-4,few,TRBJ2-1,TRBD2,TGTGCCAGCAGTTTAGGTGGACTAGGGCCTCTTGAGCAGTTCTTC,CASSLGGLGPLEQFF
TRBV18,.,TRBJ2-1,TRBD2,TGTGCCAGCTCACCACCGGGACTAGCGGGAGGGAGTTTGGATGAGCAGTTCTTC,CASSPPGLAGGSLDEQFF
TRBV11-3,.,TRBJ2-1,TRBD1,TGTGCCAGCAGCTTAGGGGCCGGGACAGGGGGGGGTGAGCAGTTCTTC,CASSLGAGTGGGEQFF